The present entry profiles one TCR beta chain with its context. Which antigen it targets is not known. Base qualities are not at hand, and no much larger clone is one base apart. Participants in the prospective study were enrolled through a virtual design, were aged 18 to 89 years, and lived in approximately 24 United States geographic areas. Cohort assignment in the prospective study relied on participant-reported clinical history from a screening survey and a study questionnaire. Exposed participants had been in contact, within 2 weeks of entering the study, with a person who had a PCR-confirmed or clinician-diagnosed case of COVID-19. In the prospective study, mobile phlebotomists collected whole blood, serum and a nasopharyngeal or oropharyngeal swab from each participant. Over an approximately two-month period, participants in the prospective study had the option of providing additional blood draws and questionnaires. Prospective study blood samples were shipped either frozen or at room temperature before DNA extraction.

The data derive from a study of blood T cell repertoires in COVID-19 (dated by TCRdb to 2018 to 2021). Broadly, across the study: Samples covering the acute and convalescent phases of COVID-19 were provided by collaborators in the United States, Italy and Spain. The prospective study material was composed of cDNA or gDNA derived from T cells, B-cell-depleted T cells, or PBMCs. Subjects who had been exposed to COVID-19, were actively infected with it, or had recovered from it provided the deeply sampled blood TCRbeta repertoires that made up the dataset. A freely available public database, intended as a resource for researchers studying the immune response to SARS-CoV-2, is where the repertoires were released. The samples were drawn from two sources: the first 160 participants of the ongoing ImmuneRACE study, and over 1,000 subjects contributed by 6 global collaborators. Sample metadata almost always included a de-identified subject ID, COVID-19 status, age in years and sex. Where HLA class I and class II types were available, the types were taken from metadata supplied by the sample provider, not from assay-based typing. Overall results and qualifications from the work: How much clinical and demographic metadata was included differed by source and by participant, and the metadata was provided uncurated.

The immunoSEQ Assay, a bias-controlled multiplex PCR, was used to amplify TCRbeta CDR3 regions from genomic DNA. The authors' analysis ran thus. The number of nucleated cells in each sample was estimated from the amplification of reference gene primers within the assay. To quantify the absolute abundance of each unique TCRbeta CDR3 rearrangement, sequence reads were collapsed and filtered. For each sample, productive Simpson clonality was calculated by taking the square root of Simpson's diversity index across productive rearrangements. What TCRdb holds here is the immuneACCESS table cut down to in-frame rearrangements. Part of the clones is not present; checked against another copy, under half of the missing clones reflect an unresolved V gene, and the others are unexplained. The DNA gave D and trimming, while V, J and clone size come from that table. The sample includes a few hundred thousand clones, with roughly 90% observed a single time. The ten most abundant clones make up just over 1% of the sample.

From its cysteine to its phenylalanine, the CDR3 spans 13 amino acids. Of the read, only the CDR3 DNA is kept; its 39 bases are in frame from base 1. For this chain, trimming is 6 bases at the V end and 4 bases at the J end, and the number of junction bases without a gene match is 8. The CDR1 and CDR2 encoded by the germline V gene are SQVTM and ANQGSEA. The V gene is TRBV29-1 and the J gene is TRBJ2-7, and 8 bases in between align with TRBD1. The specimen sequenced was PBMCs or T cells enriched from blood (not recorded which). This clonotype originated in a woman aged 25 to 39 who had been exposed to COVID-19. The DNA sequence reads TGCAGCGTACGAGACAGGGGACCATACGAGCAGTACTTC. The resulting protein is CSVRDRGPYEQYF.